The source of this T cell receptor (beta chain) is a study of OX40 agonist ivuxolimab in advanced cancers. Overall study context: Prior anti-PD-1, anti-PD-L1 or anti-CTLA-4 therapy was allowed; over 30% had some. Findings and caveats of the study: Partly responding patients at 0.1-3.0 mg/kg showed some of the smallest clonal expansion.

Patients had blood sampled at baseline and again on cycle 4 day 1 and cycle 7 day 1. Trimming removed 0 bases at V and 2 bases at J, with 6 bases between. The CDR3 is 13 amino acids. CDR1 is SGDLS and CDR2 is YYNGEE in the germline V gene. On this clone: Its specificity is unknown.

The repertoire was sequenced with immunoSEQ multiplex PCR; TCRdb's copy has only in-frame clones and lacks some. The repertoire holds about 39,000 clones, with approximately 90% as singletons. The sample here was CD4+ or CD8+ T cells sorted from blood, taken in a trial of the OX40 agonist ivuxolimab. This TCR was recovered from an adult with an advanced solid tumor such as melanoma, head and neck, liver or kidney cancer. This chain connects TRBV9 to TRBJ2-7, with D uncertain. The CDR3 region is CASSVGHTYEQYF. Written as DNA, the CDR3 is TGTGCCAGCAGCGTAGGGCACACCTACGAGCAGTACTTC.